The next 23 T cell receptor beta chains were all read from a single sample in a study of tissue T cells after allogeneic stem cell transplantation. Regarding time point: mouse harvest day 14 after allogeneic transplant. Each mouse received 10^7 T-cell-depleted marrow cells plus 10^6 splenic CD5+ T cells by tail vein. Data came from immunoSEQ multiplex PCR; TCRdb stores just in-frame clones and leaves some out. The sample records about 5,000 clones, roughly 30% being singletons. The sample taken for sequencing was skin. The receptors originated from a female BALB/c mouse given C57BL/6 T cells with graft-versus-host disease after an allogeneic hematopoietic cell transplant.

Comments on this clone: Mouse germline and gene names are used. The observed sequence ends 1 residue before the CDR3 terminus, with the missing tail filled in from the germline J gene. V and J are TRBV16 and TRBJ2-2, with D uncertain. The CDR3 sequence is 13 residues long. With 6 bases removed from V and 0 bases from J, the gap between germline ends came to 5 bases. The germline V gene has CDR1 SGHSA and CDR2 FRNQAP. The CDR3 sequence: CASRPANTGQLYF. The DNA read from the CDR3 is TGTGCAAGCAGGCCAGCAAACACCGGGCAGCTCTAC.

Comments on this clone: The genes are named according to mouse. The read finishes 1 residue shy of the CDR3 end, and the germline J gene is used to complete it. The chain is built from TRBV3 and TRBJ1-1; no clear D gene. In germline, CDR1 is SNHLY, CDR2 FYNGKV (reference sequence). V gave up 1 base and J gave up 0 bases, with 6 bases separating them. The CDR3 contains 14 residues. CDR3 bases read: TGTGCCAGCAGCTTAGTAGCCACAAACACAGAAGTCTTC. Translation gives CASSLVATNTEVF. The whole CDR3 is CASSLVATNTEVFF.

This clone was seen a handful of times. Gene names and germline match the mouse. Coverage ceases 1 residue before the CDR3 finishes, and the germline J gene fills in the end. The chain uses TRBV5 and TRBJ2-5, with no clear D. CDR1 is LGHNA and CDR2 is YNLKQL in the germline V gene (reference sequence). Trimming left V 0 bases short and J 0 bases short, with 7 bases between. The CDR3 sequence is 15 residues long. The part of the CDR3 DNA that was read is TGTGCCAGCAGCCAAGAAACGGGTAACCAAGACACCCAGTAC. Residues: CASSQETGNQDTQY. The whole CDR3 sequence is CASSQETGNQDTQYF.

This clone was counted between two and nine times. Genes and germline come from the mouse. Partial CDR3 DNA: TGTGCCAGCTCTCTCGTGGGGGGCGGTGCAGAAACGCTGTAT. Its protein is CASSLVGGGAETLY. The full CDR3 is CASSLVGGGAETLYF. The rearrangement links TRBV12-2 to TRBJ2-3; possible D gene TRBD2, 7 bases. The read is 1 residue too short to cover the CDR3 end, so that end is filled in from the germline J gene. The V end was cut by 0 bases, the J end by 1 base, with 10 bases between. The germline gives CDR1 SGHLS, CDR2 HYDKME. The CDR3 totals 15 residues.

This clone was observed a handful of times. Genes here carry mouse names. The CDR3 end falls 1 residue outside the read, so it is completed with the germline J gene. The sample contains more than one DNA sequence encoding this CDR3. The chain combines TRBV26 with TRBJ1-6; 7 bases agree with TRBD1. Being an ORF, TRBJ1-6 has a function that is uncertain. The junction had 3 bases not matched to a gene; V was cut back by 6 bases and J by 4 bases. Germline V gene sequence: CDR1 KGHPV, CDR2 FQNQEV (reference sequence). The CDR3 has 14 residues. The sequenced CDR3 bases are TGTGCCAGCAGCCCGGGACAGTATAATTCGCCCCTCTAC. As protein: CASSPGQYNSPLY. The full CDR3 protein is CASSPGQYNSPLYF.

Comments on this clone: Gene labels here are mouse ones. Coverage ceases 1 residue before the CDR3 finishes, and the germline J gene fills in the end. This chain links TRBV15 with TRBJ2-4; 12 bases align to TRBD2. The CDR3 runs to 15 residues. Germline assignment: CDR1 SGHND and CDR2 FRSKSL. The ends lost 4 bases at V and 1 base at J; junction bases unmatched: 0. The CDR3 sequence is CASSWDWGGQNTLYF. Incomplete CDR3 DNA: TGTGCCAGCAGTTGGGACTGGGGGGGTCAAAACACCTTGTAC. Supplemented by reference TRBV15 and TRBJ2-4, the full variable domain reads DAGVTQTPRHEVAEKGQTIILKCEPVSGHNDLFWYRQTKIQGLELLSYFRSKSLMEDGGAFKDRFKAEMLNSSFSTLKIQPTEPKDSAVYLCASSWDWGGQNTLYFGAGTRLSVL.

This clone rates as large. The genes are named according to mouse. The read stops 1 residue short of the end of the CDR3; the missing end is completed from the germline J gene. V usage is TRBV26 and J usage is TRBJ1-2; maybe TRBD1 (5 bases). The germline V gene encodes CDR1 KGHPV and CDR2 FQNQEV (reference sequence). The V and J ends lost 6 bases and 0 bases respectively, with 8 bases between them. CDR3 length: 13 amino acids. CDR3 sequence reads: CASSGQANSDYTF. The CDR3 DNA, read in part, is TGTGCCAGCAGCGGACAAGCAAACTCCGACTACACC. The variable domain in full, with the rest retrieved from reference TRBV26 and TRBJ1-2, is NSKVIQTPRYLVKGQGQKAKMRCIPEKGHPVVFWYQQNKNNEFKFLINFQNQEVLQQIDMTEKRFSAECPSNSPCSLEIQSSEAGDSALYLCASSGQANSDYTFGSGTRLLVI.

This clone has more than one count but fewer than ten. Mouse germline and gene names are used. The CDR3 bases that were read are TGTGCCAGCAGTCTGTCCGGGAGGGGCACAGAAGTCTTC. The encoded protein is CASSLSGRGTEVF. The full CDR3 is CASSLSGRGTEVFF. The chain recombines TRBV26 with TRBJ1-1, with D perhaps TRBD1 (5 bases). The CDR3 goes on 1 residue after the read ends, and that part is filled in from the germline J gene. CDR1 KGHPV and CDR2 FQNQEV come from the germline V gene (reference sequence). The CDR3 is made up of 14 amino acids. Trimming shortened V by 0 bases and J by 4 bases, and 9 bases separated the two germline ends. Filled out from reference TRBV26 and TRBJ1-1, the complete variable domain reads NSKVIQTPRYLVKGQGQKAKMRCIPEKGHPVVFWYQQNKNNEFKFLINFQNQEVLQQIDMTEKRFSAECPSNSPCSLEIQSSEAGDSALYLCASSLSGRGTEVFFGKGTRLTVV.

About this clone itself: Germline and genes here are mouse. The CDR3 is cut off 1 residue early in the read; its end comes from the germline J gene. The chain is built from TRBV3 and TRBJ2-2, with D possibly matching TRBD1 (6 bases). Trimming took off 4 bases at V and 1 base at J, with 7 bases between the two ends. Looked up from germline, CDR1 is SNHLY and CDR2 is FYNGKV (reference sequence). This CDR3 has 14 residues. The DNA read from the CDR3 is TGTGCCAGCAGCTCGGACAGAAACACCGGGCAGCTCTAC. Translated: CASSSDRNTGQLY. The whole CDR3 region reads CASSSDRNTGQLYF.

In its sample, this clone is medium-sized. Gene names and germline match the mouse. CDR3 amino acids: CASSSQGHTGQLYF. CDR3 DNA, as far as it was read: TGTGCCAGCAGCTCTCAGGGGCACACCGGGCAGCTCTAC. This chain links TRBV3 with TRBJ2-2, with D perhaps TRBD1 (6 bases). Read data end 1 residue before the CDR3 end; the end is taken from the germline J gene. The V and J ends lost 4 bases and 3 bases respectively, with 9 bases between them. Per germline, CDR1 SNHLY and CDR2 FYNGKV (reference sequence). The CDR3 spans 14 residues. The whole variable domain, filled in from reference TRBV3 and TRBJ2-2, reads GPKVLQIPSHQIIDMGQMVTLNCDPVSNHLYFYWYKQILGQQMEFLVNFYNGKVMEKSKLFKDQFSVERPDGSYFTLKIQPTALEDSAVYFCASSSQGHTGQLYFGEGSKLTVL.

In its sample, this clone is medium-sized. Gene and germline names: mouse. CDR3 residues: CASSLTPGLGTYEQYF. The CDR3 bases that were read are TGTGCCAGCAGTCTGACTCCGGGACTGGGGACTTATGAACAGTAC. The chain uses TRBV26 and TRBJ2-7; 10 positions agree with TRBD2. Coverage ceases 1 residue before the CDR3 finishes, and the germline J gene fills in the end. V trimming: 2 bases; J trimming: 4 bases; junction bases outside the gene matches: 8. The CDR3 is made up of 16 amino acids. From germline, CDR1 is KGHPV and CDR2 FQNQEV (reference sequence).

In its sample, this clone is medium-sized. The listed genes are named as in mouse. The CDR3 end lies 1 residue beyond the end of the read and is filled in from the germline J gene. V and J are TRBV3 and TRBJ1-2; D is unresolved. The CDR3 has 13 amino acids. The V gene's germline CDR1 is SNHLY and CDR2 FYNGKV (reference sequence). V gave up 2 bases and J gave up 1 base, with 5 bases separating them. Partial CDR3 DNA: TGTGCCAGCAGCTTACGACAAAACTCCGACTACACC. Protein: CASSLRQNSDYT. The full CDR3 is CASSLRQNSDYTF.

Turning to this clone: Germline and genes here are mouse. The CDR3 loop reads CASSLDWGQNTLYF. CDR3 DNA, as far as it was read: TGTGCCAGCTCTCTCGACTGGGGACAAAACACCTTGTAC. This chain connects TRBV12-1 to TRBJ2-4, with 8 bases identical to TRBD2. The read is 1 residue too short to cover the CDR3 end, so that end is filled in from the germline J gene. The V segment lost 0 bases and the J segment 3 bases; nucleotides outside the gene matches: 1. The CDR3 is 14 amino acids. CDR1 is SGHSN, CDR2 HYEKVE, per germline.

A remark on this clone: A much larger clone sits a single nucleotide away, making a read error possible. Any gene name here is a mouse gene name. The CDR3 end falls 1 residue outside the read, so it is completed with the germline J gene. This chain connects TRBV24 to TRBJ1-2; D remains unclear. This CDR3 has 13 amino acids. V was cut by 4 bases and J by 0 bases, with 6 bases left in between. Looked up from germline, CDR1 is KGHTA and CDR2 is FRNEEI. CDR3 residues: CASSPQTNSDYTF. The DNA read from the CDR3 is TGTGCCAGCAGTCCCCAAACAAACTCCGACTACACC.

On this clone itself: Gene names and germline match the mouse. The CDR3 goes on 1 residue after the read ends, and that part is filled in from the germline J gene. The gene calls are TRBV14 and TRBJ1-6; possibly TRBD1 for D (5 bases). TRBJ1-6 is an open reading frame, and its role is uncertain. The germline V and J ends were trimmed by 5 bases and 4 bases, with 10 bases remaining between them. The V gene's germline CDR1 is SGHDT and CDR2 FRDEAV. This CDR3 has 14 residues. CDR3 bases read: TGTGCCAGCAGACCGGGGCCATATAATTCGCCCCTCTAC. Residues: CASRPGPYNSPLY. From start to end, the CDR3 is CASRPGPYNSPLYF.

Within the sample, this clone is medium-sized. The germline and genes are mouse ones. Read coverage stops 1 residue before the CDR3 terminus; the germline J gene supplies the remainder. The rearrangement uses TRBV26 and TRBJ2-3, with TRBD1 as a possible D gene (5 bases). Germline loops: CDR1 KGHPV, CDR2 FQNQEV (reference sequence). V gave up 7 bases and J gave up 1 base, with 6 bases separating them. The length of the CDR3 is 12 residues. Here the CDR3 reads CASTRGAETLYF. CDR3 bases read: TGTGCCAGCACCAGGGGTGCAGAAACGCTGTAT.

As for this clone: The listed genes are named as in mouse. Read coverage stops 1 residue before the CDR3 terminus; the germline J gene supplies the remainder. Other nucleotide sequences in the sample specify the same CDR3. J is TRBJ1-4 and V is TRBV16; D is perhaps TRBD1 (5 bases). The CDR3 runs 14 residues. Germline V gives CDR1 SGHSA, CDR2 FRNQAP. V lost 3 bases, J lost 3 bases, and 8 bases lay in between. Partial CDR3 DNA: TGTGCAAGCAGCTTGGGGGGAGCCAACGAAAGATTATTT. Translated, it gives CASSLGGANERLF. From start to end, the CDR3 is CASSLGGANERLFF.

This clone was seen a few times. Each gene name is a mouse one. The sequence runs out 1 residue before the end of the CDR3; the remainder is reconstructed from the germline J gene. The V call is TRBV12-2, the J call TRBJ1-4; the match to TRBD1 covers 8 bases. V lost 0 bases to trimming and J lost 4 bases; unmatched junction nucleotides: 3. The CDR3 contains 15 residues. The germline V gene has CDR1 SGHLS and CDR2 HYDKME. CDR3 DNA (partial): TGTGCCAGCTCTCTCCAGGACAGGGTCAACGAAAGATTATTT. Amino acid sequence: CASSLQDRVNERLF. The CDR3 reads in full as CASSLQDRVNERLFF.

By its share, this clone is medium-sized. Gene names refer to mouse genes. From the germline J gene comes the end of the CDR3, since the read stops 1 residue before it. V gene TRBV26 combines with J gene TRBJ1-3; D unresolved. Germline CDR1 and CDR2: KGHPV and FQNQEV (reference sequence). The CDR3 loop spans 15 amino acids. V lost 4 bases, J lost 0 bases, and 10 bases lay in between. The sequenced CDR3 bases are TGTGCCAGCAGTCCAACAGCAAATTCTGGAAATACGCTCTAT. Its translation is CASSPTANSGNTLY. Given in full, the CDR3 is CASSPTANSGNTLYF.

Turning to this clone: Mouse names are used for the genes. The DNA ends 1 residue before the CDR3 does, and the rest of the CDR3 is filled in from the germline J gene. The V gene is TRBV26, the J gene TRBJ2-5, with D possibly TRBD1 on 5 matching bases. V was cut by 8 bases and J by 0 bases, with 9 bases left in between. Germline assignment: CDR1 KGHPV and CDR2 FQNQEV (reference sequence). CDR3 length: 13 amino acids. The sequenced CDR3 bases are TGTGCCAGCCTCAGGGTTAACCAAGACACCCAGTAC. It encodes CASLRVNQDTQY. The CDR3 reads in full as CASLRVNQDTQYF.

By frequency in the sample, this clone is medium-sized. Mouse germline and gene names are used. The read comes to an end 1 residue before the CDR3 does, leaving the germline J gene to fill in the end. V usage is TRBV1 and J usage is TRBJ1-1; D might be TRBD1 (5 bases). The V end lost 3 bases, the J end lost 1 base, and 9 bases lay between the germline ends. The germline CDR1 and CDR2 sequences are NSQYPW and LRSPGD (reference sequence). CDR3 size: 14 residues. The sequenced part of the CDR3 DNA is TGCACCTGCAGTGCTAGGACATTAAACACAGAAGTCTTC. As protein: CTCSARTLNTEVF. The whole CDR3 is CTCSARTLNTEVFF.

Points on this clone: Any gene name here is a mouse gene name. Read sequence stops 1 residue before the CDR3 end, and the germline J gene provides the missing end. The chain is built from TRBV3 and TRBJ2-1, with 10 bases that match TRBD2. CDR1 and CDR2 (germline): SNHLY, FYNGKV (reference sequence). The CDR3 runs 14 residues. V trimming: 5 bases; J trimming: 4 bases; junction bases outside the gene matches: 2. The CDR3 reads CASSKTGGYAEQFF. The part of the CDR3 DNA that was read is TGTGCCAGCAGCAAGACTGGGGGGTATGCTGAGCAGTTC.

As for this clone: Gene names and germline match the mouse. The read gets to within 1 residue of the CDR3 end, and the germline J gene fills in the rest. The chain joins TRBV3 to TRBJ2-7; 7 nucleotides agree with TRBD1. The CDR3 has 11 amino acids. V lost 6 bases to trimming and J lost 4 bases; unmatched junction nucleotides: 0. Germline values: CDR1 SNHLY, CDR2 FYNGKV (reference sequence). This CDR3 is CASRGQYEQYF. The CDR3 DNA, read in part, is TGTGCCAGCAGGGGACAGTATGAACAGTAC.